This T cell receptor (beta chain) was obtained from a study of molecular identifiers for immune sequencing clone quantification. Germline CDR1 MNHEY, CDR2 SVGAGI. This CDR3 contains 14 residues. One entry per CDR3 protein results from TCRdb running MiXCR on the PCR reads. The sample lists some 580,000 distinct CDR3 sequences, around 25% seen once, with about 0.81% in the top ten. Concerning this clonotype: An end of the junction differs from the germline gene, which may be a read error.

The receptor was isolated from a human donor in good health. Some libraries in this study had Jurkat cell RNA spiked in. This chain connects TRBV6-5 to TRBJ2-6; maybe TRBD1 (5 bases). Material for sequencing was naive CD8+ T cells from blood, with Jurkat cell RNA spiked in. Regarding subset: FACS-sorted CD8+CD4-CCR7+CD45RA+ naive T cells. The DNA for the CDR3 is TGTGCCAGCAGTTACGTCTCTGGGGCCAACGTCCTGGCTTTC. Its protein is CASSYVSGANVLAF.